The next 8 T cell receptor beta chains were all read from a single sample in a study of T cell clusters in autoimmune cytopenias. TRB was amplified by touch-down multiplex PCR, primer pools A and B combined. From its re-call of the multiplex PCR reads, TCRdb lists each CDR3 protein once, without DNA. The sample has about 9,500 distinct CDR3 sequences. Each sample's input was about 270 ng genomic DNA, some 38,000 genome equivalents. Sequenced material: peripheral blood. The receptors were gathered from a human donor with an autoimmune cytopenia or autoimmune hepatitis (not recorded which).

The V gene is TRBV18, the J gene TRBJ2-3; lacking DNA, the TRBD2 call made by TCRdb goes unchecked. Germline values: CDR1 KGHSH, CDR2 LQKENI. The CDR3 sequence is 18 residues long. The CDR3 reads CASSPSSGGPGCTDTQYF.

The chain has TRBV20-1 and TRBJ2-7; with no DNA, the TCRdb D assignment of TRBD2 cannot be verified. The germline gives CDR1 DFQATT, CDR2 SNEGSKA (reference sequence). The CDR3 has 13 residues. The CDR3 here is CSAVSGASYEQYF.

J is TRBJ1-2 and V is TRBV15; checking the TCRdb D call of TRBD1 is not possible without DNA. The CDR3 is made up of 13 amino acids. Germline values: CDR1 LNHNV, CDR2 YYDKDF (reference sequence). The CDR3 sequence is CATSPTGDYGYTF.

Considering frequency, this clonotype is medium-sized. The chain carries TRBV6-6 and TRBJ2-1; the D call from TCRdb, TRBD1, cannot be confirmed without DNA. CDR1 and CDR2 (germline): MNHNY, SVGAGI (reference sequence). CDR3 length: 14 amino acids. The CDR3 region is CASSSRREYNEQFF.

According to its frequency, this clonotype is medium-sized (0.01 to 0.1%). The chain combines TRBV19 with TRBJ1-2; TCRdb's D call of TRBD1 is untestable without DNA. Germline V gene data show CDR1 as LNHDA and CDR2 as SQIVND (reference sequence). The CDR3 is made up of 12 amino acids. CDR3 in amino acids: CASQGGAHGYTF.

This clonotype counts as large by frequency. J is TRBJ1-2 and V is TRBV6-5; with no DNA, the TCRdb D assignment of TRBD1 cannot be verified. Germline V gene lookup returns CDR1 MNHEY and CDR2 SVGAGI. The length of the CDR3 is 14 residues. The CDR3: CASSESGGSYGYTF.

The chain recombines TRBV20-1 with TRBJ2-1; the TRBD1 assignment by TCRdb is unverifiable without DNA. The CDR3 sequence is 14 residues long. The germline gives CDR1 DFQATT, CDR2 SNEGSKA (reference sequence). The CDR3 spells CSARIGGVYNEQFF.

This chain connects TRBV5-4 to TRBJ1-1; the D call from TCRdb, TRBD1, cannot be confirmed without DNA. Germline V gives CDR1 SGHNT, CDR2 YYREEE (reference sequence). The CDR3 is made up of 14 amino acids. The CDR3 spells CASSSSTGGTEAFF.